The T cell receptor (beta chain) under discussion was sequenced for a study of blood T cells in healthy people across ages. Trimming took off 3 bases at V and 9 bases at J, with 5 bases between the two ends. Germline V gene sequence: CDR1 KGHDR, CDR2 SFDVKD. This CDR3 comprises 11 residues. It was with a sample-barcoded 5' primer and a J-beta primer mix that a second PCR of roughly 7 to 12 cycles was run. TCRdb ran MiXCR on the 5' RACE reads and lists one entry per CDR3 protein. The sample shows approximately 1.5 million distinct CDR3 sequences, 34% of them seen only once. The sample was blood. The rearrangement joins TRBV24-1 to TRBJ2-1, with D unclear. This TCR was recovered from a woman under 40 in good health. The CDR3 sequence is CATSDVGEQFF. CDR3 DNA sequence: TGTGCCACCAGTGATGTAGGTGAGCAGTTCTTC.